The clone carrying this T cell receptor beta chain was seen only a few times. TCRdb redid the calling of the RT-PCR reads with MiXCR, one entry per CDR3 protein. The sample holds a few hundred thousand distinct CDR3 sequences, about 14% seen once. V lost 8 bases to trimming and J lost 7 bases; unmatched junction nucleotides: 7. Germline V gene data show CDR1 as MDHEN and CDR2 as SYDVKM. This CDR3 is 13 amino acids long. This sample was included in a study of patients and donors after allogeneic stem cell transplantation. The V call is TRBV28, the J call TRBJ1-4; 7 bases agree with TRBD1. The sequenced material came from blood, either unsorted or a sorted T cell fraction (not recorded which). The receptor's source is a human donor who was either an allogeneic HSCT recipient or a stem cell or donor lymphocyte infusion donor (not recorded which). It is not recorded whose cells these are; they may come from a transplant donor. CDR3 residues: CASLGDSLEKLFF. DNA of the CDR3: TGTGCCAGCCTAGGGGACAGTCTTGAAAAACTGTTTTTT.